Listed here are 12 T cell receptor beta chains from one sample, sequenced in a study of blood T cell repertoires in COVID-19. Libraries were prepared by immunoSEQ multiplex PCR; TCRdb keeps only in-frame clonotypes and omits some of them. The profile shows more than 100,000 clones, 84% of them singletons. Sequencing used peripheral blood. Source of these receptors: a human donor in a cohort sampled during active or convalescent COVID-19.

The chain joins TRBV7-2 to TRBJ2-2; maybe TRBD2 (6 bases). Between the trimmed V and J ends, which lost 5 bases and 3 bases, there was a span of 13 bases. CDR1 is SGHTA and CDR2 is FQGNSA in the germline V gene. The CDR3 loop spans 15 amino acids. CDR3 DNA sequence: TGTGCCAGCAGCCCGGGACTTCTGGACACCGGGGAGCTGTTTTTT. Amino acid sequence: CASSPGLLDTGELFF.

CDR3 protein: CASSLGSSGGAGANVLTF. The CDR3 bases are TGTGCCAGCAGCTTAGGATCTAGCGGGGGGGCCGGGGCCAACGTCCTGACTTTC. The chain uses TRBV7-2 and TRBJ2-6, with 12 nucleotides matching TRBD2. The CDR3 is 18 amino acids. Germline lookup yields CDR1 SGHTA and CDR2 FQGNSA. With V trimmed by 1 base and J by 4 bases, 5 bases remained unmatched. Using reference TRBV7-2 and TRBJ2-6 for the parts outside the CDR3, the full variable domain is GAGVSQSPSNKVTEKGKDVELRCDPISGHTALYWYRQSLGQGLEFLIYFQGNSAPDKSGLPSDRFSAERTGGSVSTLTIQRTQQEDSAVYLCASSLGSSGGAGANVLTFGAGSRLTVL.

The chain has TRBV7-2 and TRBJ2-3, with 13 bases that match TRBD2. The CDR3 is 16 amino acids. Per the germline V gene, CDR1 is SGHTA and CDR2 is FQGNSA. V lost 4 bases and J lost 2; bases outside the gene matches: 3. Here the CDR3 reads CASSWTSGGYTDTQYF. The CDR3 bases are TGTGCCAGCAGCTGGACTAGCGGGGGTTACACAGATACGCAGTATTTT.

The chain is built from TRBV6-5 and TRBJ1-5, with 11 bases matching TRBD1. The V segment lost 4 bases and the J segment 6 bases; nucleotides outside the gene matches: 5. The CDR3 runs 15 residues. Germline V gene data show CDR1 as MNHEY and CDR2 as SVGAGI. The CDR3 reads CASSSDRGLLQPQHF. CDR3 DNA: TGTGCCAGCAGTTCGGACAGGGGGCTCCTTCAGCCCCAGCATTTT.

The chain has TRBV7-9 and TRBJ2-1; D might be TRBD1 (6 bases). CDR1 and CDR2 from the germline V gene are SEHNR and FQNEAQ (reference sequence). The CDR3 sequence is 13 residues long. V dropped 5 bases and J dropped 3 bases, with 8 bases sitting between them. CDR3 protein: CASSPGDYNEQFF. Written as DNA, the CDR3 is TGTGCCAGCAGCCCAGGGGACTACAATGAGCAGTTCTTC.

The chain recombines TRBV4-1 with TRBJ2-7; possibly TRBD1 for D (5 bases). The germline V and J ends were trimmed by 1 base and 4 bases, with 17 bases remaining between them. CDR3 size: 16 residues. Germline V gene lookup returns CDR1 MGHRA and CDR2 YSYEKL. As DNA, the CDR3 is TGCGCCAGCAGCCAAGCCCCATGGGGCTCCTCGTACGAGCAGTACTTC. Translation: CASSQAPWGSSYEQYF.

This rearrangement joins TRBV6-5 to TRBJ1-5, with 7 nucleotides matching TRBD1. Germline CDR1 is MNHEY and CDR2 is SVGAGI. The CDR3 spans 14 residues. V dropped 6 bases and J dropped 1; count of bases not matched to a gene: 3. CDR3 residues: CASSFRGSNQPQHF. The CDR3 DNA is TGTGCCAGCAGCTTCAGGGGGAGCAATCAGCCCCAGCATTTT.

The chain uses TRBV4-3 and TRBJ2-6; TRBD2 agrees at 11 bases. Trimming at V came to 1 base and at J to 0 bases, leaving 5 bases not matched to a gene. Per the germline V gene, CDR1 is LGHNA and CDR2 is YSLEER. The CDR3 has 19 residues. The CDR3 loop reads CASSQGTSGGYSGANVLTF. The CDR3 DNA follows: TGCGCCAGCAGCCAAGGAACTAGCGGGGGTTACTCTGGGGCCAACGTCCTGACTTTC.

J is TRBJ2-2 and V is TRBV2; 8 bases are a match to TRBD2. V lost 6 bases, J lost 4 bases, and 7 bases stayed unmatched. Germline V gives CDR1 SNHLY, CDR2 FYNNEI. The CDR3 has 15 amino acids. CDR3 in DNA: TGTGCCAGCAGCCCGGGAGGGGGGTCCACCGGGGAGCTGTTTTTT. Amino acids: CASSPGGGSTGELFF.

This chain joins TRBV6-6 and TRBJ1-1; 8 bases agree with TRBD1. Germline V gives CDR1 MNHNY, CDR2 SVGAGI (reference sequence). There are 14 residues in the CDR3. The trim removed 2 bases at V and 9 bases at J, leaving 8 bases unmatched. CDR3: CASSYRQQGGKAFF. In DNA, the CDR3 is TGTGCCAGCAGTTACCGCCAACAGGGGGGTAAAGCTTTCTTT.

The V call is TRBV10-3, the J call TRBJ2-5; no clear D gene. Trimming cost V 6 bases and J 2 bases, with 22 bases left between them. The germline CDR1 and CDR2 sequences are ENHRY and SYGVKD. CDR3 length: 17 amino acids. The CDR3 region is CAIRNLATSRSQETQYF. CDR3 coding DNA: TGTGCCATCAGAAACCTGGCGACATCAAGGTCACAAGAGACCCAGTACTTC.

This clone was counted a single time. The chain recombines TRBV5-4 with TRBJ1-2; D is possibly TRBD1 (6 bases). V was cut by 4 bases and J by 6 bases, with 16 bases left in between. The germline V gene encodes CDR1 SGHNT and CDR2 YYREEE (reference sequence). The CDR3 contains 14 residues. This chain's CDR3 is CASSRRTVTDGYTF. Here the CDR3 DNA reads TGTGCCAGCAGCAGAAGGACAGTCACGGATGGCTACACCTTC.